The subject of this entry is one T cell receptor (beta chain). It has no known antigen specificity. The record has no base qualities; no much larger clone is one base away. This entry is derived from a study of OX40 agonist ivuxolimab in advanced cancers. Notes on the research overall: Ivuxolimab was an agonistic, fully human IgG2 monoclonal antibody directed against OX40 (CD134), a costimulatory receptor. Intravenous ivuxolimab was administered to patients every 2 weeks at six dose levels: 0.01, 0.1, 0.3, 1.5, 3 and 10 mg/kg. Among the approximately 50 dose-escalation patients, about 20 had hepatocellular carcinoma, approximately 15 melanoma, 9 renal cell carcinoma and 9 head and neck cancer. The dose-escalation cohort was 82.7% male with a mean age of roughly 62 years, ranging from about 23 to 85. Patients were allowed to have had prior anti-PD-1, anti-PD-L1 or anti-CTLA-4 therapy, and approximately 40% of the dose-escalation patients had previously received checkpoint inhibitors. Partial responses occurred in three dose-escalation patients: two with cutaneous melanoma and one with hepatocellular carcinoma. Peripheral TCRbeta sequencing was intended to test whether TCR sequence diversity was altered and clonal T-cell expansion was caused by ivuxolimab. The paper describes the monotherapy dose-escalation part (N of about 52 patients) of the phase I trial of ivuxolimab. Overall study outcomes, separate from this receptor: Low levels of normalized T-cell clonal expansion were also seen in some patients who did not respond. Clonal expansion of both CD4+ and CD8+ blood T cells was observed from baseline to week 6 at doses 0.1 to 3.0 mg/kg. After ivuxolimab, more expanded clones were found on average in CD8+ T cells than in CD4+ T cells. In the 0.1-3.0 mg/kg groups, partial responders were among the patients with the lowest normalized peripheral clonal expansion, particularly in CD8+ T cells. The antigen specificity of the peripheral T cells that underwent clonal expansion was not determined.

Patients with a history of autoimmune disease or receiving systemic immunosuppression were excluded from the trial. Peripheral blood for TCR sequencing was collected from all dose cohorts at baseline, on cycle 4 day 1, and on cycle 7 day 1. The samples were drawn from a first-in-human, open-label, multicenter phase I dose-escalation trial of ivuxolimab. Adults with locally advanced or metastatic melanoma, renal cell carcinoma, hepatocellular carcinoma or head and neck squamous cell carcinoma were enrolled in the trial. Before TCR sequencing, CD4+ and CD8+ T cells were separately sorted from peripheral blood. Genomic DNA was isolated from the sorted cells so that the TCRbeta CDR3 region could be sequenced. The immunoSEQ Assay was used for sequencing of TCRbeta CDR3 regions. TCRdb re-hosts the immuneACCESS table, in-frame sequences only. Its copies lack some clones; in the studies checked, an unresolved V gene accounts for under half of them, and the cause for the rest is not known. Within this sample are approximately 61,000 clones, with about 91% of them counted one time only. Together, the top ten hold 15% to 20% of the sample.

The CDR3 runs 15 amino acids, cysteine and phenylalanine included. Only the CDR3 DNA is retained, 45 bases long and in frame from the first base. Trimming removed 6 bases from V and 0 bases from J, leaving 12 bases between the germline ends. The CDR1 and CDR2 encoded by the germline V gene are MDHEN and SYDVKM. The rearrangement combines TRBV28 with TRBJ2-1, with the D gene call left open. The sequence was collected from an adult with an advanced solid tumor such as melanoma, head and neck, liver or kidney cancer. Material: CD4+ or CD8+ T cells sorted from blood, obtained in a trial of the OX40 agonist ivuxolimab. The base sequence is TGTGCCAGCAGCTCACCATTGAGCTCCTACAATGAGCAGTTCTTC. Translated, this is CASSSPLSSYNEQFF. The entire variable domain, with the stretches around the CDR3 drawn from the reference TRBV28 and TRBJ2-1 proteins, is DVKVTQSSRYLVKRTGEKVFLECVQDMDHENMFWYRQDPGLGLRLIYFSYDVKMKEKGDIPEGYSVSREKKERFSLILESASTNQTSMYLCASSSPLSSYNEQFFGPGTRLTVL.